This T cell receptor (beta chain) originates from a study of cytomegalovirus exposure and HLA in healthy donors (dated by TCRdb to about 2017). Study-wide context: According to an earlier analysis of a few hundred of the donors, roughly 180 million T cells yielded roughly 100 million unique TCR beta sequences and about 300 Gb of sequence data. Donor age, sex, ethnicity and CMV serostatus were compiled together with the repertoire data. The study aimed to test whether signatures of past pathogen exposure could be identified by cataloging public T cell receptors. Rather than using new phenotypic data, the later analysis identified candidate immune exposures from TCR beta sequences and from how often those sequences occurred across donors. A later genetic analysis took genome-wide SNP genotypes for about 55% of the roughly 670 donors and used that subset as a discovery cohort. An early release that covered 640 HLA-typed donors contained about 300 gigabases of sequencing data and 80 million or so unique TCR sequences. All discovery cohort repertoires had been generated using a single sequencing platform. Class I and class II HLA loci were covered by the typing at four-digit resolution. A separate validation cohort of 90 to 150 different subjects was used in addition to the approximately 640-subject first cohort. The T cell repertoires of around 670 subjects were profiled by immunosequencing and related to cytomegalovirus serostatus. An earlier analysis of 450 to 750 of the donors used high-throughput TCR beta sequencing to judge whether each TCR beta V gene segment behaved as functional or pseudogenic. The genetic ancestry cluster associated with self-reported Caucasian donors included around four fifths of the roughly 360 genotyped donors. Typing coverage differed by locus: A, B, C, DRB1 and DQB1 were typed in roughly 629-630 donors, DQA1 in around 500, DPA1 in 600 to 610, and DPB1 in just under 490. High-throughput TCR immunosequencing, statistical association of individual TCRs with disease status, and machine learning were combined to predict cytomegalovirus infection status. A later analysis re-examined previously published TCR beta repertoires from just over 650 donors and added high-resolution HLA genotyping to investigate patterns of TCR occurrence. Across approximately 400 genotyped donors of the cohort, an average of about 250,000 unique TCR beta nucleotide sequences per donor were sequenced, and roughly a sixth of those sequences were non-productive. Four or five DR-DQ haplotypes were handled as single units for association and clustering because linkage in the cohort was strong. What the authors observed across the whole study: Roughly uniform sequencing depth across donors was assumed in presence/absence analyses, although this assumption may not hold. This cohort had only TCR beta chains sequenced, and the lack of alpha or paired-chain data limited which features could be detected. In a later analysis, TCR association rates were found to vary across HLA loci, with the most associated TCRs seen for DRB1 alleles and the fewest for HLA-C alleles. The authors suggested that the approach could potentially be generalized to other disease states and immunological phenotypes. Broadly in line with IMGT annotations, most TCR beta V segments showed up in productive rearrangements about 87% or about 30% of the time in an earlier analysis of several hundred of the donors. In a later analysis, most CMV-associated TCR beta chains were found to appear HLA-restricted, with HLA associations seemingly driven largely by CMV exposure. The classifier was reported to diagnose cytomegalovirus status with high specificity and sensitivity in both the original cohort and the validation cohort. A further reported finding was that TCR beta sequences accurately predicted the HLA-A and HLA-B alleles for most subjects in the first cohort. The study listed approximately 160 TCR beta chains as associated with cytomegalovirus. Most TCR sequences were seen in very few donors, while some public TCRs were found in many individuals. Correlated functional status among segregating V segments might be attributable to linkage disequilibrium, but an unknown experimental factor could not be ruled out. In a later analysis, HLA-associated TCR beta chains were found to be more clonally expanded and to have lower generation probabilities than equally common non-associated chains. An association between a missense DCLRE1C variant and V-gene and J-gene trimming of TCR beta chains was found in a later genetic analysis and replicated in an independent cohort. In vitro tests confirmed that a few of the cytomegalovirus-associated TCR beta chains recognize cytomegalovirus antigens. Some IMGT-functional V segments, including TRBV6-2 and TRBV6-3, could not be told apart with the 87-base-pair reads, so those segments were excluded. In a later analysis, about 17,000 TCR beta sequences were associated with specific HLA alleles at a false discovery rate of 0.05. Assigning TCR associations to individual alleles was difficult when HLA alleles, especially DR and DQ, strongly co-occurred. According to a later analysis, parvovirus B19, influenza, CMV and Epstein-Barr virus appeared linked to several top co-occurrence clusters. HLA typing was unavailable for some donors at each locus, so association tests used only the typed subset. Compared with the approximately 670-donor mean, donors in an Asian-associated ancestry cluster had fewer N-insertions in productive TCRs, according to a later genetic analysis. For the cohort, immune exposure information was limited to CMV serostatus. A cluster of highly shared sequence variants was judged likely to represent a technical artifact of the sequencing pipeline. Seventeen rarely observed V segments, including chromosome 9 orphons, were excluded from the earlier analysis of approximately 500 of the donors because counts were too low.

The cohort consisted of some 730 healthy bone marrow donors. Cohort members were all nominally healthy when sampled, although unrecorded immune exposures were likely present. The donor tested CMV seronegative, placing the donor among the 300 to 450 seronegative members of the cohort. A peripheral blood sample was collected from each donor, and TCR beta sequencing was performed on peripheral blood mononuclear cells. Genomic DNA was extracted from the blood cell samples with the Qiagen DNeasy Blood Extraction Kit. Library creation used the immunoSEQ multiplex PCR assay. The multiplex PCR relied on a mix of 60 forward primers for TCR Vbeta segments and 13 reverse primers for TCR Jbeta segments. A multiplex PCR assay on genomic DNA amplified the CDR3 region of rearranged TCR beta genes. Amplified TCR beta libraries were sequenced as 87-base-pair reads on the Illumina HiSeq System. On the authors' methods: In a later analysis, about 80 million unique TCR beta chains were counted across the 666 repertoires, and roughly 9.9 million of these chains were shared by at least two donors. A nearest-neighbor algorithm error-corrected the raw reads and collapsed the reads into unique sequences, merging closely related sequences to remove PCR and sequencing errors. To assign V, D and J gene segments, CDR3 sequences were aligned to IMGT reference sequences. For a sequence to be retained, a match of at least six nucleotides was required to both a V gene segment and a J gene segment. A rearrangement was called productive if the CDR3 had no stop codons and remained in frame with V and J, and every other rearrangement was called non-productive. CDR3 was defined according to IMGT convention as the region running from the second conserved V-encoded cysteine to the conserved J-encoded phenylalanine. In an earlier analysis of approximately 500 of the donors, sequences lacking an unambiguous match to a single V gene segment were excluded. An earlier analysis of a few hundred of the donors classified V segments as functional when productive rearrangements were above 56.7% and as segregating when the standard deviation between donors was above 5%. A statistical classification framework was developed to diagnose cytomegalovirus status using the catalog of TCR beta chain sequences. In a later analysis, V and J genes were assigned by comparing TCR nucleotide sequences against IMGT/GENE-DB human TR gene sequences. In a later analysis, CDR3 sequences and most-parsimonious VDJ recombination scenarios were assigned using the TCRdist pipeline. A later analysis defined each TCR beta chain by its CDR3 amino acid sequence plus V-gene family, and excluded reads lacking a unique V-gene family. A later analysis removed 600 or so highly shared, low-generation-probability nucleotide sequences to deal with suspected cross-contamination and a sequencing artifact. For each public chain, a later analysis derived a clonal expansion index from normalized ranks of inferred template counts within each repertoire. Generation probabilities in a later analysis came from a VDJ recombination model fitted to out-of-frame rearrangements, and those results were checked against IGoR. A later analysis scored TCR-TCR, TCR-HLA and TCR-CMV co-occurrence with hypergeometric tests, applying a repertoire-size bias correction to TCR pairs. A later analysis estimated false discovery rates by permuting HLA or CMV assignments 20 times. In a later analysis, co-occurring TCRs were grouped using DBSCAN, and TCRdist sequence similarity was added for clustering within HLA-allele-positive subsets. Co-occurrence clustering excluded repertoires with fewer than 30,000 or more than 120,000 public chains, plus five with anomalous nucleotide sharing. TCRdb re-hosts the immuneACCESS table, in-frame sequences only. Its copies lack some clones; in the studies checked, an unresolved V gene accounts for under half of them, and the cause for the rest is not known. The V and J calls and clone size were taken over from that table, and D and trimming were inferred from the DNA. This sample lists approximately 140,000 clones; roughly three quarters were detected once. Roughly 0.87% of the sample is taken by the ten largest.

Trimming accounts for 6 bases at V and 2 bases at J, while the number of junction bases matched to no gene is 10. CDR1 and CDR2 (KGHSH, LQKENI) derive from the germline V gene. From the cysteine up to the phenylalanine, the CDR3 has a length of 17 residues. Only CDR3 DNA remains: 51 bases, in frame from the first base. With respect to this clone: Its antigen is currently not known. It has no much larger one-base neighbor in the sample; base qualities were not kept.

The source material was PBMCs. The chain employs TRBV18 and TRBJ1-5; TRBD1 lines up with 10 middle nucleotides. The origin of this receptor is a young man in good health and CMV-seronegative. The DNA sequence follows: TGTGCCAGCTCGGGAAACATGGGGACAGGGGGCAATCAGCCCCAGCATTTT. Its amino acids are CASSGNMGTGGNQPQHF.